Given below is one T cell receptor (beta chain) in context. Losses at the gene ends were 7 bases for V and 2 bases for J; bases not matched to a gene: 8. CDR1 SGDLS and CDR2 YYNGEE come from the germline V gene. The CDR3 has 16 amino acids. The data derive from a study of cytotoxic CD8 clonotypes in ibrutinib-treated CLL. Sequenced by immunoSEQ multiplex PCR; TCRdb stores in-frame clones only, minus some. The sample has roughly 180,000 clones; more than 80% are singletons. The starting material was PBMCs, obtained after 24 months of ibrutinib treatment. The sequence derives from a human donor with chronic lymphocytic leukemia. V is TRBV9 and J is TRBJ2-2; 10 nucleotides line up with TRBD2. CDR3 nucleotides: TGTGCCAGCGAAGGGGCTAGCGGGAGAAACACCGGGGAGCTGTTTTTT. This encodes CASEGASGRNTGELFF. Combining the CDR3 with reference TRBV9 and TRBJ2-2 gives the whole variable domain DSGVTQTPKHLITATGQRVTLRCSPRSGDLSVYWYQQSLDQGLQFLIQYYNGEERAKGNILERFSAQQFPDLHSELNLSSLELGDSALYFCASEGASGRNTGELFFGEGSRLTVL.